This T cell receptor (beta chain) was recovered during a study of blood T cell repertoires in COVID-19 (dated by TCRdb to 2019 to 2021). Some background on the complete study: Samples covering the acute and convalescent phases of COVID-19 were provided by collaborators in the United States, Italy and Spain. The prospective study material was composed of cDNA or gDNA derived from T cells, B-cell-depleted T cells, or PBMCs. The dataset comprised deeply sampled blood TCRbeta repertoires from subjects exposed to, actively infected with, or recovered from COVID-19. The repertoires were released in a freely available public database intended as a resource for research on the immune response to SARS-CoV-2. Samples were obtained from the ongoing ImmuneRACE study (first 160 participants) and from 1,254 subjects provided by 6 global collaborators. Sample metadata almost always included a de-identified subject ID, COVID-19 status, age in years and sex. Where HLA class I and class II types were available, the types were taken from metadata supplied by the sample provider, not from assay-based typing.

Summary of the overall study and its limitations: Clinical and demographic metadata were provided uncurated, with the amount varying by source and participant.

TCRbeta CDR3 regions were amplified from genomic DNA using the immunoSEQ Assay, a bias-controlled multiplex PCR. From the authors' description of their analysis: The number of nucleated cells in each sample was estimated by amplification of reference gene primers within the assay. Sequence reads were collapsed and filtered to measure the absolute abundance of every unique TCRbeta CDR3 rearrangement. For each sample, productive Simpson clonality was calculated by taking the square root of Simpson's diversity index across productive rearrangements. Entries here come from immuneACCESS through TCRdb and include only in-frame sequences with V and J called. Some clones fail to appear in such tables; in the studies checked, an unresolved V gene covers under half of the shortfall, and the cause of the remainder is unknown. V and J calls and clone size are given by that table; D and trimming were obtained from the DNA. Present in this sample are 50,000 or so clones, under 95% of which were seen just once. In total, the top ten clones hold around 6.5% of the sample.

The CDR3, cysteine through phenylalanine, is 14 amino acids long. The entry retains the CDR3 DNA only, 42 bases that are in frame from base 1. From the germline V gene, CDR1 is KGHDR and CDR2 is SFDVKD. The V and J ends are trimmed by 4 bases and 2 bases, leaving 8 bases between them. A remark on this clone: The target of this receptor is not known. No much larger clone is present one base from it, and per-base qualities are unavailable.

Collaborating institutions collected whole blood in K2EDTA tubes following their own protocols. For TCRbeta analysis, collaborators shipped samples in one of three forms: frozen whole blood, isolated PBMCs, or DNA extracted from either of those sample types. Material: peripheral blood. The sequence joins TRBV24-1 to TRBJ1-5; the D gene cannot be named for sure. The origin of this receptor is a man aged 65-85 years with active COVID-19. CDR3 region: CATSDGRGNQPQHF. Read as DNA, the sequence is TGTGCCACCAGTGACGGGAGGGGCAATCAGCCCCAGCATTTT.